The next 3 T cell receptor beta chains were all read from a single sample in a study of CDR3 diversity in severe acne (dated by TCRdb to between 2018 and 2021). Library method: PCR. Sequencer: Illumina HiSeq 2000. TCRdb handled the public reads itself, with Q25 trimming in fastp and clone calling in MiXCR, and kept productive beta chains. Every CDR3 protein is listed once, alongside the most common genes and DNA of its rows. The sample includes 97,000 or so distinct CDR3 sequences, with 51% observed a single time. Around 12% of the sample lies in the top ten. The source material was blood. These receptors all stem from a male donor with acne.

The chain carries TRBV15 and TRBJ2-2, with D possibly matching TRBD2 (6 bases). Trimming removed 0 bases at V and 5 bases at J, with 13 bases between. The germline V gene has CDR1 LNHNV and CDR2 YYDKDF (reference sequence). This CDR3 spans 16 amino acids. CDR3 in amino acids: CATSRDGGAWTGELFF. CDR3 in DNA: TGTGCCACCAGCAGAGATGGCGGGGCATGGACCGGGGAGCTGTTTTTT.

This CDR3 reads CASNIGGVPAETQYF. In DNA form, the CDR3 reads TGTGCCAGCAACATCGGCGGGGTACCAGCAGAGACCCAGTACTTC. This chain links TRBV12-3 or TRBV12-4 with TRBJ2-5, with a possible D match to TRBD2 (6 bases). The CDR3 is made up of 15 amino acids. Trimming left V 7 bases short and J 4 bases short, with 19 bases between.

This clonotype was seen a few times. This chain joins TRBV20-1 and TRBJ2-5, with D unclear. V gave up 6 bases and J gave up 5 bases, with 16 bases separating them. Per germline, CDR1 DFQATT and CDR2 SNEGSKA (reference sequence). CDR3 length: 13 residues. CDR3 sequence: CSARTQFEETQYF. CDR3 DNA: TGCAGTGCCCGAACCCAATTCGAGGAGACCCAGTACTTC.